The 16 T cell receptor beta chains listed next were all sequenced from one sample in a study of blood T cell repertoires in COVID-19. Sequencing was performed with immunoSEQ multiplex PCR; in TCRdb, only in-frame clones are kept and a portion is missing. The profile covers a few hundred thousand clones, with about 88% appearing a single time and 1.2% to 1.5% taken by the ten largest. Sequenced: PBMCs or T cells enriched from blood (not recorded which). These receptors all come from a woman under 30 who had been exposed to COVID-19.

Of note for this clone: A clone one base away is much larger, so this may be a read error. The J gene is TRBJ1-1, the V gene TRBV7-9; D gene unclear. V lost 2 bases and J lost 6, with 4 bases in between. This CDR3 spans 11 amino acids. The germline V gene encodes CDR1 SEHNR and CDR2 FQNEAQ (reference sequence). The CDR3 DNA reads TGTGCCAGCAGCTTACTTCCTGAAGCTTTCTTT. Translation gives CASSLLPEAFF.

The chain carries TRBV6-2 or TRBV6-3 and TRBJ2-7, with a weak D call TRBD2 (6 bases). The CDR3 has 14 residues. The germline V and J ends were trimmed by 6 bases and 4 bases, with 16 bases remaining between them. CDR1 is MNHEY and CDR2 is SVGEGT in the germline V gene. The CDR3 nucleotides read TGTGCCAGCAGCGCACGGGACTGGATTTACGAGCAGTACTTC. Translated, it gives CASSARDWIYEQYF.

This clone was observed once. The chain links TRBV7-8 to TRBJ2-1; the match to TRBD2 covers 8 bases. Germline V gene data show CDR1 as SGHVS and CDR2 as FQNEAQ. Losses at the gene ends were 5 bases for V and 6 bases for J; bases not matched to a gene: 18. The CDR3 is made up of 18 amino acids. In DNA, the CDR3 is TGTGCCAGCAGCCCCGCGCGAGGGTTTAGCGGGATACGCAATGAGCAGTTCTTC. As protein: CASSPARGFSGIRNEQFF. The entire variable domain, with the rest obtained from reference TRBV7-8 and TRBJ2-1, is as follows: GAGVSQSPRYKVAKRGQDVALRCDPISGHVSLFWYQQALGQGPEFLTYFQNEAQLDKSGLPSDRFFAERPEGSVSTLKIQRTQQEDSAVYLCASSPARGFSGIRNEQFFGPGTRLTVL.

The chain employs TRBV7-2 and TRBJ2-3; 8 bases are a match to TRBD2. The CDR3 has 14 amino acids. Germline V gene sequence: CDR1 SGHTA, CDR2 FQGNSA. V trimming: 6 bases; J trimming: 1 base; junction bases outside the gene matches: 3. CDR3 coding DNA: TGTGCCAGCAGTCCACTAGCGGGCACAGATACGCAGTATTTT. This codes for CASSPLAGTDTQYF.

The V call is TRBV29-1, the J call TRBJ1-3, with TRBD1 matching over 10 bases. The CDR3 spans 13 residues. Trimming at V came to 7 bases and at J to 7 bases, leaving 7 bases not matched to a gene. Germline CDR1 is SQVTM and CDR2 is ANQGSEA. This CDR3 is CSACRQGANTIYF. Written as DNA, the CDR3 is TGCAGCGCGTGCCGACAGGGGGCGAACACCATATATTTT.

Only a few counts were recorded for this clone. This rearrangement joins TRBV20-1 to TRBJ1-5; no definite D call. There are 20 residues in the CDR3. Germline V gene data show CDR1 as DFQATT and CDR2 as SNEGSKA (reference sequence). V was pared by 3 bases and J by 0 bases, with 27 bases between. The CDR3 protein is CSASSPSTIDGSYSNQPQHF. In DNA, the CDR3 is TGCAGTGCTAGTTCCCCCTCTACCATAGACGGGAGCTATAGCAATCAGCCCCAGCATTTT.

This clone was seen a few times. The same CDR3 also results from other DNA sequences found in this sample. This chain joins TRBV19 and TRBJ2-7; TRBD1 matches 9 bases. Losses at the gene ends were 5 bases for V and 1 base for J; bases not matched to a gene: 3. The CDR3 length is 14 residues. Germline V gives CDR1 LNHDA, CDR2 SQIVND (reference sequence). The CDR3 DNA is TGTGCCAGTAGTGTCGACAGGGGGTCCTACGAGCAGTACTTC. This gives the protein CASSVDRGSYEQYF.

Details on this clone: The identical CDR3 is also encoded by other nucleotide sequences in the sample. The chain employs TRBV28 and TRBJ2-7, with 7 bases identical to TRBD1. With 4 bases clipped from V and 2 bases from J, the junction kept 5 bases outside the gene matches. The germline V gene encodes CDR1 MDHEN and CDR2 SYDVKM. The CDR3 has 14 residues. The CDR3 reads CASSSHRGPYEQYF. The CDR3 DNA follows: TGTGCCAGCAGTTCCCACAGGGGACCCTACGAGCAGTACTTC.

The V and J genes are TRBV29-1 and TRBJ2-7; no clear D. Germline loops: CDR1 SQVTM, CDR2 ANQGSEA. The V end was cut by 2 bases, the J end by 1 base, with 12 bases between. The CDR3 totals 14 residues. The CDR3 DNA sequence: TGCAGCGTTGAATCTCTCAGAGGTTCCTACGAGCAGTACTTC. Translation gives CSVESLRGSYEQYF.

V usage is TRBV7-9 and J usage is TRBJ2-1, with D hard to call. Germline CDR1 and CDR2: SEHNR and FQNEAQ (reference sequence). Trimming left V 1 base short and J 10 bases short, with 8 bases between. The length of the CDR3 is 12 residues. The CDR3 DNA follows: TGTGCCAGCAGCTTAGGGCTAGTCGAGCAGTTCTTC. Translation: CASSLGLVEQFF.

The V and J genes are TRBV27 and TRBJ1-3, with D possibly TRBD1 on 6 matching bases. The germline V and J ends were trimmed by 6 bases and 0 bases, with 12 bases remaining between them. The CDR3 totals 15 residues. Germline CDR1 MNHEY, CDR2 SMNVEV (reference sequence). CDR3 loop: CASSRGSSSGNTIYF. CDR3 DNA: TGTGCCAGCAGCAGGGGCAGTAGCTCTGGAAACACCATATATTTT.

The chain combines TRBV19 with TRBJ1-1; 7 bases agree with TRBD1. The ends lost 6 bases at V and 1 base at J; junction bases unmatched: 5. This CDR3 has 14 amino acids. Germline CDR1 LNHDA, CDR2 SQIVND (reference sequence). CDR3 loop: CASRRTGENTEAFF. The CDR3 nucleotides read TGTGCCAGTAGAAGGACAGGAGAGAACACTGAAGCTTTCTTT.

This chain connects TRBV2 to TRBJ2-3; no definite D call. Trimming took off 4 bases at V and 7 bases at J, with 6 bases between the two ends. CDR3 length: 11 residues. Germline-derived CDR1 and CDR2 are SNHLY and FYNNEI. CDR3 sequence reads: CASSGGNTQYF. CDR3 in DNA: TGTGCCAGCAGTGGCGGAAATACGCAGTATTTT.

V and J are TRBV5-4 and TRBJ2-2; TRBD2 aligns across 10 bases. The CDR3 has 15 amino acids. Germline CDR1 reads SGHNT; CDR2 reads YYREEE (reference sequence). J lost 5 bases, V lost 0 bases, and 1 base had no gene match. CDR3 DNA sequence: TGTGCCAGCAGCTTGGTAGCGGGAGGAACCGGGGAGCTGTTTTTT. Residues: CASSLVAGGTGELFF.

The J gene is TRBJ1-1, the V gene TRBV7-9, with 9 bases that match TRBD1. With 6 bases clipped from V and 0 bases from J, the junction kept 5 bases outside the gene matches. From germline, CDR1 is SEHNR and CDR2 FQNEAQ (reference sequence). This CDR3 comprises 15 residues. Written as DNA, the CDR3 is TGTGCCAGCAGTATGACAGGGGGAATGAACACTGAAGCTTTCTTT. Protein product: CASSMTGGMNTEAFF.

The chain employs TRBV6-5 and TRBJ1-1; D perhaps matches TRBD1 (5 bases). The CDR3 is 15 amino acids. V dropped 0 bases and J dropped 0 bases, with 8 bases sitting between them. Germline lookup yields CDR1 MNHEY and CDR2 SVGAGI. Here the CDR3 DNA reads TGTGCCAGCAGTTACTCGGCAGGGATGAACACTGAAGCTTTCTTT. Encoded protein: CASSYSAGMNTEAFF.